This TCR beta chain is from a study of T cells in Graves' hyperthyroidism and ophthalmopathy (dated by TCRdb to the late 2010s). Regarding the research as a whole: Peripheral blood was collected at initial diagnosis, before any treatment. In six Graves' hyperthyroidism patients, the study also compared T-cell repertoires from thyroid tissue with T-cell repertoires from blood. To identify TCR V-J signatures that set the groups apart, the researchers used a discovery cohort of 100 patients, made up of under 45 with Graves' ophthalmopathy and some 55 with stable Graves' hyperthyroidism. Prospective prediction of ophthalmopathy was tested in an independent validation cohort consisting of fewer than 20 hyperthyroidism patients and more than 15 patients who later progressed to ophthalmopathy. The approximately 90 discovery patients were divided at random into training and test sets in a 7:3 ratio. Following sampling, methimazole starting at 30 mg daily was given to hyperthyroidism patients, and high-dose intravenous methylprednisolone was given to ophthalmopathy patients. According to the paper, TCR Vbeta CDR3 sequencing was carried out on approximately 140 peripheral blood samples, which came from fewer than 50 ophthalmopathy, around 75 hyperthyroidism and about 17 progressor patients. Study-level results and caveats: Most expanded thyroid clonotypes (frequency above 0.001) were also detected in blood, a finding suggesting that blood repertoires may reflect thyroid immune responses. In validation, the model predicted progression to ophthalmopathy a median of roughly 6.5 months before onset, with approximately 68% sensitivity and 72.22% specificity. In cross-validation, a model built on a 13 V-J signature told ophthalmopathy apart from stable hyperthyroidism with approximately 90% sensitivity and about 81% specificity, and in testing the same model reached 80%/75%. No statistical method was used to set the sample size in advance, and investigators knew the group allocation.

Ophthalmopathy patients had moderately to severely active disease, with a Clinical Activity Score of 3 or more, a NOSPECS grade of 4 or more, and a disease duration of less than 3 months. Exclusion was applied to patients with uncontrolled infections, other autoimmune diseases, pregnancy or lactation. Diagnoses relied on clinical symptoms, serum thyroxine and TRAb, thyroid ultrasound and orbital computed tomography. Ficoll-Paque density gradient centrifugation was used to isolate PBMCs from around 10 ml of fresh peripheral blood. Total RNA was extracted with Trizol reagent, and quality was checked on an Agilent 2100 Bioanalyzer. This clonotype was counted ten times or more. What antigen it recognizes has not been identified. Qualities for individual bases were not recorded, and no much larger clone is one base off. TCR beta CDR3 regions were amplified from RNA transcripts. The first round of RT-PCR for the TCR CDR3 was performed with the HTBI primer set and the Qiagen OneStep RT-PCR kit. Libraries were constructed in a second round of multiplex PCR, after which size selection and purification were performed. The libraries were sequenced on an Illumina HiSeq2000 using paired-end 100 bp reads. The paper's processing steps were these. SOAPnuke was used to process the raw data, removing reads that contained adapters or uncalled bases, had a mean Phred below 15, or lacked an exact match to the constant primer or identifier. High-quality paired reads were merged with COPE v1.2.5, and unique nucleotide sequences were defined as clonotypes. Clonotypes were aligned to IMGT TRBV, TRBD and TRBJ reference segments using MiTCR v1.1. The analysis was restricted to V-J combinations with a frequency above 0.0001, which together covered 98% to 99.2% of the repertoires. The TCS score was defined as F50 (clonal expansion) divided by E x V (chaos), with BLOSUM62-based TCRdist calculated between CDR3 peptides within each V-J. Welch's t-statistics and random forest reduced approximately 520 V-J features to roughly 13, which were used in a naive Bayes classifier (R e1071). TCRdb handled the public reads itself, with Q25 trimming in fastp and clone calling in MiXCR, and kept productive beta chains. One record per CDR3 amino acid sequence lists the most common genes and DNA. In this record, the V and J calls reflect TCRdb's handling and not the investigators' own analysis. The table for this sample lists 400,000 or so distinct CDR3 sequences; 13% to 15% of them were counted only once. Roughly a fifth of the sample is in the top ten clones.

This TCR was recovered from a woman in her 30s with Graves' ophthalmopathy. Sequences were obtained from blood.

The CDR3: CASSQDRAGVEQFF. The nucleotide sequence reads as follows: TGTGCCAGCAGCCAAGATCGAGCGGGGGTTGAGCAGTTCTTC. The sequence links TRBV3-1 to TRBJ2-1; 8 nucleotides in the junction match TRBD2. V is trimmed back by 0 bases and J by 9 bases, and the junction contains 4 bases that no gene match accounts for. According to the germline V gene (reference sequence), CDR1 reads LGHDT and CDR2 reads YNNKEL. The CDR3 contains 14 residues, cysteine and phenylalanine counted. This entry keeps only the CDR3 DNA: 42 bases, framed from base 1.